This T cell receptor (beta chain) appears in the sequencing data of a study of read filtering for tumor transcriptome and immune sequencing (dated by TCRdb to about 2020). At the level of the whole study: The cohort was composed of about 16 male and more than twelve female patients, with a mean age of around 66 years and an age range of about 40 to 90. Per sample, about 3.5 to 11 million TCR-region mapped reads were obtained with IR-seq, compared with only roughly 85 to 1273 with RNA-seq. TCR repertoires obtained by targeted immune repertoire sequencing and by bulk whole-transcriptome sequencing performed on the same bone marrow samples were compared. After DNase treatment, whole-transcriptome libraries were prepared using the TruSeq RNA Access Library Prep Kit. A main aim was a read-filtering strategy for immune repertoire data, specifically whether clonotypes supported by a single read should be removed. By revised international staging, roughly 8 patients were R-ISS I, some 16 were R-ISS II and about 7 were R-ISS III. What the work shows at the level of the full study, not this receptor alone: Rather than purified T cells, the sorted CD138-negative fraction was a mixed bone marrow immune population. The correlation between IR-seq and RNA-seq shared clonotype proportions rose when single-read clonotypes were removed. Clonotypes were captured by IR-seq at much higher depth and more reliably than by RNA-seq, and smaller IR-seq throughput was sufficient for identification of most shared clonotypes. Single-read clonotypes made up roughly four fifths of clonotypes but around 3.8% of total reads in IR-seq, and just under 75% of clonotypes and 40% to 50% of reads in RNA-seq.

TCR libraries were built from approximately 0.4 ug RNA with the Immunoverse kit, using molecular barcoded adaptors covering alpha/delta and beta/gamma chains. TCR library preparation was performed with the same RNA that was used for transcriptome sequencing. An Illumina HiSeq 4000 with 2 x 150 cycles was used to sequence the TCR libraries. The authors' analysis ran thus. With MiXCR, TCR reads were aligned to human V, D, J and C references and assembled into CDR3 clonotypes, with quality filtering and error correction included. The tcR package in R was used to analyze clonotype counts and gene usage diversity. Raw mapping reads were checked after the RNA-seq reads had been mapped by STAR aligner version 2.5.3a onto the human GRCh37 genome. To test the effect of sequencing depth on detected clonotypes, IR-seq fastq files were randomly downsampled using Seqtk 1.3. TCRdb reanalyzed the raw reads on its own, using fastp at Q25 for trimming and MiXCR for clone calling, and kept in-frame beta chains. Here each entry gathers all rows of one CDR3 protein and keeps the most common genes and DNA. TCRdb, not the original authors, processed these V and J calls. Recorded for this sample are more than 100,000 distinct CDR3 sequences; less than 15% of them occurred a single time. In total, the top ten clones hold 7% to 9% of the sample.

The V end loses 0 bases and the J end loses 4 bases, and a stretch of 10 bases separates them. From a lookup of the germline V gene, CDR1 and CDR2 are LGHNA and YNFKEQ. The CDR3 starts with the cysteine, ends with the phenylalanine, and has 16 residues. The sequence is cut down to CDR3 DNA, 48 bases in frame from base 1. Bone marrow was sampled from every patient at the time of active disease. Isolation of bone marrow mononuclear cells was performed by Ficoll-Hypaque density gradient centrifugation. To remove myeloma plasma cells, the cells were labeled with CD138 magnetic microbeads on a MACS separator, and CD138-negative cells were then collected by negative selection. Flow cytometry with CD138 antibodies on an Attune NxT was used to check how pure the isolated cells were. TRIzol reagent was used to extract total RNA, and a NanoDrop spectrophotometer was used to quantify the extracted RNA. For each patient, paired RNA-seq and IR-seq were run on the CD138-negative bone marrow sample from that patient.

In this sample, this clonotype turned up many times. Its antigen target is currently unknown. Base qualities are missing; no much larger clone stands one base away. The receptor was isolated from a donor aged 40 or older with multiple myeloma. Sequencing was performed on a population of CD138-negative cells sorted from bone marrow. The sample's cell subset or site, from its label and the paper: bone marrow mononuclear cells depleted of CD138+ plasma/myeloma cells by negative magnetic selection. The chain uses TRBV4-2 and TRBJ1-6; the D segment cannot be called with confidence. The DNA sequence reads TGTGCCAGCAGCCAAGATTATGCAGAATATAATTCACCCCTCCACTTT. Its coded protein is CASSQDYAEYNSPLHF.